This T cell receptor beta chain was retrieved from a study of cytomegalovirus exposure and HLA in healthy donors. The CDR3 contains 15 residues. Looked up from germline, CDR1 is SGHDN and CDR2 is FVKESK. The V and J ends lost 6 bases and 3 bases respectively, with 18 bases between them. The donors were healthy bone marrow donors. PCR amplification relied on 60 Vbeta primers (plus 13 Jbeta primers). The data were produced by immunoSEQ multiplex PCR, yet TCRdb's version contains in-frame clones alone and is incomplete. The sample shows some 110,000 clones, over 70% of them seen only once. This receptor was obtained from a male donor in good health and CMV-seronegative. Sequencing was performed on PBMCs. The chain couples TRBV14 to TRBJ2-7, with D possibly being TRBD2 (6 bases). Written as DNA, the CDR3 is TGTGCCAGCAGTTTAGCGCGGGGACTGAACTACGAGCAGTACTTC. The encoded protein is CASSLARGLNYEQYF.